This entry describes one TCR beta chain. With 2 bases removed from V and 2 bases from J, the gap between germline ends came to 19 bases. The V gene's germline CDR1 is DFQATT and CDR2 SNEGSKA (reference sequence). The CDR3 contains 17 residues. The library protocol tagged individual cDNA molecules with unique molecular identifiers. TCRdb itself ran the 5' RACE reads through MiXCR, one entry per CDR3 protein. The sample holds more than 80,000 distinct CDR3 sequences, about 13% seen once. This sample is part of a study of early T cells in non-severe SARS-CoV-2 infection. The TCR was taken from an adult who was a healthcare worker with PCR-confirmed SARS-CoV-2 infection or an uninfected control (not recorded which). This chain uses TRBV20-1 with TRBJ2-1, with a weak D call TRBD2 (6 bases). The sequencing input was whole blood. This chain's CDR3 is CSARPIGTGLTYNEQFF. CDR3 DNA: TGCAGTGCTAGACCAATTGGGACGGGACTTACCTACAATGAGCAGTTCTTC.